This T cell receptor (beta chain) comes out of a study of blood T cell repertoires in COVID-19. Study-level information: Samples of COVID-19 (acute and convalescent) were obtained from the United States, Italy and Spain. T cells, B-cell-depleted T cells, or PBMCs provided the cDNA or gDNA that served as material.

The CDR3 has 14 residues. The germline V and J ends were trimmed by 3 bases and 1 base, with 6 bases remaining between them. Germline lookup yields CDR1 SGHVS and CDR2 FQNEAQ. Seattle patient enrollment occurred during active infection, with longitudinal follow-up thereafter. Per the original methods: Researchers report that nucleated cell counts were estimated from reference gene primer amplification. Profiled with immunoSEQ multiplex PCR; TCRdb holds only in-frame clones, not every one. V, J and clone size are those of that table, while D and trimming were read from the DNA. The sample includes approximately 500,000 clones, about 88% of them seen just once.

The sample taken for sequencing was peripheral blood. The V gene is TRBV7-8, the J gene TRBJ1-4, with TRBD1 as a possible D gene (5 bases). The clonotype was recovered from a man younger than 30 with COVID-19, enrolled during active disease. CDR3 DNA: TGTGCCAGCAGCTTCAGGGAAACTAATGAAAAACTGTTTTTT. Protein product: CASSFRETNEKLFF.